The present entry profiles one TCR beta chain with its context. The CDR3 runs 15 residues. Germline CDR1 is MGHRA and CDR2 is YSYEKL. The V and J ends lost 2 bases and 0 bases respectively, with 7 bases between them. The entry originates in a study of blood T cell repertoires in COVID-19. Study background: Spain, Italy and the United States supplied samples that represented acute and convalescent COVID-19.

Recruits, aged roughly 18 to 89 years, lived in roughly 22 US areas. Categorization into cohorts depended on clinical history that participants reported. Per the authors' pipeline: Reference gene primer amplification gave nucleated cell count estimates. Generated by immunoSEQ multiplex PCR, the TCRdb table keeps only in-frame clones and is missing some. V and J calls and clone size come straight from that table; D and trimming were deduced from the DNA. The table records 300,000 to 400,000 clones, about 86% of them present only once. This TCR was recovered from a woman aged 40 to 50 with acute COVID-19. Sequencing was performed on PBMCs or T cells enriched from blood (not recorded which). The chain recombines TRBV4-1 with TRBJ2-2; D gene ambiguous. Written as DNA, the CDR3 is TGCGCCAGCAGCCAACCCAGAACGAACACCGGGGAGCTGTTTTTT. It specifies CASSQPRTNTGELFF.